This T cell receptor (beta chain) was observed in a study of blood T cell repertoires in COVID-19. Study as a whole: Acute and convalescent COVID-19 specimens originated in the United States, Italy and Spain. From T cells, B-cell-depleted T cells, or PBMCs came the material, which was cDNA or gDNA.

Participants' own reports of clinical history determined their cohort assignment. Trimming left V 3 bases short and J 6 bases short, with 8 bases between. The CDR3 consists of 12 residues. As processed by the authors: Estimated nucleated cell counts came from reference gene primer amplification. Sequencing used immunoSEQ multiplex PCR; TCRdb keeps in-frame clones, though not all of them. The DNA gave D and trimming, while V, J and clone size come from that table. The profile covers roughly 69,000 clones, with 70% to 90% appearing a single time and approximately 3.8% taken by the ten largest. This sequence originates from a woman aged 40 to 55 with acute COVID-19. The chain links TRBV12-3 or TRBV12-4 to TRBJ1-1, with D unclear. Sequencing was performed on PBMCs or T cells enriched from blood (not recorded which). The CDR3 DNA is TGTGCCAGCAGTTTGCGATACGCTGAAGCTTTCTTT. This sequence encodes CASSLRYAEAFF.